This entry concerns a single T cell receptor beta chain. What it recognizes is unknown. CD45RO-negative, CCR7-selected cells formed the naive CD8 fraction, which excluded terminally differentiated effector memory CD45RA+ cells. The entry originates in a study of shared clonotypes between healthy human individuals. Whole-study context: Samples came from two female and three male donors aged 18 to 49. General study results and limits: It was observed that approximately 5% of naive CD4 clonotypes were shared across several donors. Naive subsets usually exceeded memory subsets in estimated richness. Clonotype sharing among donors likely depends on sequencing depth.

Sequenced by immunoSEQ multiplex PCR; TCRdb stores in-frame clones only, minus some. The sample lists over 2,000,000 clones, 85% to 95% occurring once. Sequenced material: naive CD8+ T cells from PBMCs. This TCR came from a man younger than 35 in good health. Some clones in this sample may be carry-over from other donors' samples.

CDR3 in amino acids: CASSIDTGHTEAFF. CDR3 DNA sequence: TGTGCCAGTAGTATAGACACAGGGCACACTGAAGCTTTCTTT. The gene calls are TRBV19 and TRBJ1-1, with D tentatively TRBD1 (6 bases). This CDR3 has 14 residues. Trimming removed 0 bases from V and 3 bases from J, with 8 bases in between. The V gene's germline CDR1 is LNHDA and CDR2 SQIVND (reference sequence).